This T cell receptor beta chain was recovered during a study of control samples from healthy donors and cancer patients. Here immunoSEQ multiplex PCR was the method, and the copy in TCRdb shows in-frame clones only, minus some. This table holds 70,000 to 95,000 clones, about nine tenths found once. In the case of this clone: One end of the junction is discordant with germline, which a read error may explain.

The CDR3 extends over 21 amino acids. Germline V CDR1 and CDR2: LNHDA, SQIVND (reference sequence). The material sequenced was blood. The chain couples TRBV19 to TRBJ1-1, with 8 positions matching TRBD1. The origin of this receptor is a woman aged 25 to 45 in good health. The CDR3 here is CACSIEKGPGQGALSATEAFF. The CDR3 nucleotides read TGTGCCTGTAGTATCGAAAAGGGCCCTGGACAGGGAGCCTTGAGCGCCACTGAAGCTTTCTTT.